The 27 T cell receptor beta chains below all came from one sample that was sequenced in a study of CD8 T cells in Susac syndrome. Random-hexamer reverse transcription was applied to about 0.5 to 1 ug RNA. TCRdb fed the immunoSEQ multiplex PCR reads into MiXCR, producing one record per CDR3 protein. The data contain some 160,000 distinct CDR3 sequences, under 97% of them seen just once; the ten biggest clones take up roughly 0.08%. Specimen: CD4+ T cells from PBMCs. The receptor source for this set is a human donor with Susac syndrome.

The chain employs TRBV11-3 and TRBJ1-1, with unresolved D. V shed 7 bases and J shed 3 bases, with 9 bases lying between them. This CDR3 has 12 residues. From germline, CDR1 is SGHNT and CDR2 YENEEA. CDR3 sequence: CASTSPDTEAFF. In DNA, the CDR3 is TGTGCCAGCACCTCCCCAGACACTGAAGCTTTCTTT.

The rearrangement joins TRBV29-1 to TRBJ2-3; the D gene is possibly TRBD2 (6 bases). Germline V gene data show CDR1 as SQVTM and CDR2 as ANQGSEA. The CDR3 contains 14 residues. CDR3 in amino acids: CSADLASFTDTQYF. For the CDR3, the DNA is TGCAGTGCAGACCTAGCGTCCTTCACAGATACGCAGTATTTT.

The rearrangement links TRBV5-6 to TRBJ2-1; possible D gene TRBD2, 6 bases. V shed 3 bases and J shed 7 bases, with 20 bases lying between them. This CDR3 is built from 16 residues. The germline V gene has CDR1 SGHDT and CDR2 YYEEEE. The CDR3 spells CASSSVGAGITNEQFF. CDR3 in DNA: TGTGCCAGCAGCTCTGTTGGGGCGGGGATTACAAATGAGCAGTTCTTC.

The rearrangement uses TRBV5-1 and TRBJ2-5; a weak D match, TRBD1 (7 bases). The CDR3 length is 14 residues. V was pared by 3 bases and J by 4 bases, with 13 bases between. CDR1 SGHRS and CDR2 YFSETQ come from the germline V gene. The CDR3 DNA sequence: TGCGCCAGCAGCTCCAGGGGGGCCGGAGAGACCCAGTACTTC. This gives the protein CASSSRGAGETQYF. Full variable domain (outside the CDR3, taken from reference TRBV5-1 and TRBJ2-5): KAGVTQTPRYLIKTRGQQVTLSCSPISGHRSVSWYQQTPGQGLQFLFEYFSETQRNKGNFPGRFSGRQFSNSRSEMNVSTLELGDSALYLCASSSRGAGETQYFGPGTRLLVL.

This sequence joins TRBV10-3 and TRBJ2-7; 11 bases are a match to TRBD2. V was pared by 3 bases and J by 6 bases, with 7 bases of the junction left unmatched. The germline V gene encodes CDR1 ENHRY and CDR2 SYGVKD. This CDR3 has 15 residues. The CDR3 loop is CAISELAGEAAEQYF. The CDR3 DNA follows: TGTGCCATCAGTGAACTAGCGGGAGAGGCCGCCGAGCAGTACTTC.

The V gene is TRBV29-1, the J gene TRBJ1-3; D not resolved. Germline V lookup: CDR1 SQVTM, CDR2 ANQGSEA. V dropped 1 base and J dropped 8 bases, with 15 bases sitting between them. The CDR3 is 14 residues long. The CDR3 sequence is CSVEGGSEGHTIYF. In DNA, the CDR3 is TGCAGCGTTGAAGGAGGCTCAGAAGGACACACCATATATTTT. Full variable domain (missing parts from reference TRBV29-1 and TRBJ1-3): SAVISQKPSRDICQRGTSLTIQCQVDSQVTMMFWYRQQPGQSLTLIATANQGSEATYESGFVIDKFPISRPNLTFSTLTVSNMSPEDSSIYLCSVEGGSEGHTIYFGEGSWLTVV.

The chain couples TRBV24-1 to TRBJ2-2; D is possibly TRBD1 (5 bases). The CDR3 extends over 15 amino acids. Germline CDR1 KGHDR, CDR2 SFDVKD. Trimming cost V 2 bases and J 7 bases, with 13 bases left between them. In DNA, the CDR3 is TGTGCCACCAGTGATTCGGCAGGGTTTCACGGGGAGCTGTTTTTT. Amino acids: CATSDSAGFHGELFF.

The chain links TRBV14 to TRBJ2-3; D is perhaps TRBD1 or TRBD2 (6 bases each). Germline V CDR1 and CDR2: SGHDN, FVKESK. V was shortened by 4 bases and J by 3 bases, with 8 bases between the two germline ends. This CDR3 comprises 13 residues. DNA for the CDR3: TGTGCCAGCAGCCGCGGGACAACAGATACGCAGTATTTT. Translating it yields CASSRGTTDTQYF.

This clonotype was seen a handful of times. The chain combines TRBV9 with TRBJ1-4; TRBD1 matches 9 bases. The CDR3 contains 14 residues. V shed 4 bases, J shed 7 bases, and the junction held 5 bases outside the gene matches. Germline lookup yields CDR1 SGDLS and CDR2 YYNGEE. As DNA, the CDR3 is TGTGCCAGCAGCCCGGGACAGGGTGGTGAAAAACTGTTTTTT. It specifies CASSPGQGGEKLFF.

The V gene is TRBV29-1, the J gene TRBJ2-7, with D possibly TRBD2 on 6 matching bases. The V gene's germline CDR1 is SQVTM and CDR2 ANQGSEA. This CDR3 has 14 residues. The CDR3 is CRSLGCGEVYEQYF. The CDR3 DNA follows: TGCAGGTCCCTAGGCTGTGGGGAGGTCTACGAGCAGTACTTC.

The chain is built from TRBV20-1 and TRBJ2-1; 12 nucleotides match TRBD1. Germline CDR1 and CDR2: DFQATT and SNEGSKA (reference sequence). The CDR3 length is 15 residues. Trimming at V came to 3 bases and at J to 12 bases, leaving 12 bases not matched to a gene. The CDR3 bases are TGCAGTGCTAGTGCTACCGGGACAGGGGGCGGTGGGCAGTTCTTC. Its protein product is CSASATGTGGGGQFF.

The V and J genes are TRBV15 and TRBJ1-5; no firm D call. V dropped 6 bases and J dropped 3 bases, with 9 bases sitting between them. Germline V gene sequence: CDR1 LNHNV, CDR2 YYDKDF (reference sequence). The length of the CDR3 is 13 residues. CDR3 nucleotide sequence: TGTGCCACCAGTCCCAGGAACAATCAGCCCCAGCATTTT. Its translation is CATSPRNNQPQHF.

The J gene is TRBJ2-7, the V gene TRBV25-1; possibly TRBD1 for D (6 bases). This CDR3 has 16 residues. With 2 bases removed from V and 0 bases from J, the gap between germline ends came to 14 bases. Germline V CDR1 and CDR2: MGHDK, SYGVNS. The CDR3 sequence is CASSENPGQTSYEQYF. CDR3 nucleotide sequence: TGTGCCAGCAGTGAAAATCCCGGACAGACCTCCTACGAGCAGTACTTC.

This CDR3 is CASRQQGYEQYF. CDR3 bases: TGTGCCAGCAGACAACAAGGCTACGAGCAGTACTTC. The chain couples TRBV28 to TRBJ2-7; D is unresolved. Trimming left V 6 bases short and J 3 bases short, with 9 bases between. From germline, CDR1 is MDHEN and CDR2 SYDVKM. The CDR3 has 12 residues.

The CDR3 sequence is CASSLADVDTQYF. CDR3 DNA: TGTGCCAGCAGCTTAGCCGACGTAGATACGCAGTATTTT. The chain links TRBV11-2 to TRBJ2-3; D gene unclear. Trimming removed 1 base from V and 5 bases from J, with 7 bases in between. CDR3 length: 13 amino acids. Germline assignment: CDR1 SGHAT and CDR2 FQNNGV.

The chain recombines TRBV12-3 or TRBV12-4 with TRBJ2-1; TRBD1 matches 10 bases. The V segment lost 6 bases and the J segment 6 bases; nucleotides outside the gene matches: 8. The CDR3 is 15 amino acids. CDR3 loop: CASSRPGTGANEQFF. The CDR3 bases are TGTGCCAGCAGCCGTCCCGGGACAGGGGCCAATGAGCAGTTCTTC.

The V gene is TRBV2, the J gene TRBJ2-2; maybe TRBD1 (6 bases). Germline CDR1 is SNHLY and CDR2 is FYNNEI. V lost 6 bases and J 0 bases, leaving 11 bases between the germline ends. The CDR3 is 15 amino acids. The CDR3 is CASRNRDTNTGELFF. CDR3 nucleotides: TGTGCCAGCAGAAACAGGGATACGAACACCGGGGAGCTGTTTTTT.

This chain links TRBV7-3 with TRBJ2-3; D not resolved. This CDR3 spans 13 amino acids. From germline, CDR1 is SGHTA and CDR2 FQGTGA. Trimming left V 2 bases short and J 4 bases short, with 7 bases between. The chain's CDR3 is CASSLAIADTQYF. The DNA for the CDR3 is TGTGCCAGCAGCTTAGCAATCGCAGATACGCAGTATTTT.

This chain uses TRBV20-1 with TRBJ2-1, with 7 bases matching TRBD2. The J segment lost 7 bases and the V segment lost 5 bases, leaving 8 bases of the junction unmatched. CDR3 length: 13 amino acids. Germline V lookup: CDR1 DFQATT, CDR2 SNEGSKA (reference sequence). The CDR3 DNA sequence: TGCAGTGCTCCCTGGGGAGGGGCAAATGAGCAGTTCTTC. Its protein is CSAPWGGANEQFF.

The chain combines TRBV7-2 with TRBJ2-4; D remains unclear. Germline-derived CDR1 and CDR2 are SGHTA and FQGNSA. This CDR3 has 15 residues. Trimming pared 4 bases from V and 7 bases from J, leaving 17 bases between. In nucleotides, the CDR3 is TGTGCCAGCAGCTACCGACATGTGGCTCGGAACATTCAGTACTTC. Translating it yields CASSYRHVARNIQYF.

The chain has TRBV13 and TRBJ1-1, with a weak D call TRBD1 (6 bases). Germline CDR1 reads PRHDT; CDR2 reads FYEKMQ (reference sequence). The CDR3 totals 18 residues. V gave up 5 bases and J gave up 5 bases, with 27 bases separating them. This CDR3 reads CASSPKFGRGGEKTEAFF. CDR3 nucleotides: TGTGCCAGCAGCCCCAAGTTCGGCAGGGGTGGAGAGAAGACTGAAGCTTTCTTT.

In nucleotides, the CDR3 is TGTGCCAGCAGATTCGAACAGGGGGACTATGGCTACACCTTC. It translates to CASRFEQGDYGYTF. The chain couples TRBV6-6 to TRBJ1-2, with 8 bases that match TRBD1. Germline lookup yields CDR1 MNHNY and CDR2 SVGAGI (reference sequence). V was pared by 6 bases and J by 3 bases, with 6 bases of the junction left unmatched. The CDR3 extends over 14 amino acids.

The chain recombines TRBV24-1 with TRBJ2-1; either TRBD1 or TRBD2 may supply D (8 bases each). The CDR3 is made up of 14 amino acids. Trimming removed 4 bases from V and 10 bases from J, with 16 bases in between. Germline V gene sequence: CDR1 KGHDR, CDR2 SFDVKD. The CDR3: CATSDLSGTGEQFF. The CDR3 region has the DNA TGTGCCACCAGTGACCTTAGCGGGACAGGAGAGCAGTTCTTC.

This clonotype was detected once. The J gene is TRBJ2-1, the V gene TRBV7-9; possibly TRBD2 for D (6 bases). The CDR3 is 17 residues long. Germline CDR1 reads SEHNR; CDR2 reads FQNEAQ (reference sequence). V shed 0 bases and J shed 7 bases, with 19 bases lying between them. The CDR3 loop is CASSLAHGGAGRNEQFF. In DNA form, the CDR3 reads TGTGCCAGCAGCTTAGCGCATGGCGGGGCCGGAAGGAATGAGCAGTTCTTC. Looking up the rest from reference TRBV7-9 and TRBJ2-1 gives the full variable domain: DTGVSQNPRHKITKRGQNVTFRCDPISEHNRLYWYRQTLGQGPEFLTYFQNEAQLEKSRLLSDRFSAERPKGSFSTLEIQRTEQGDSAMYLCASSLAHGGAGRNEQFFGPGTRLTVL.

The chain carries TRBV7-9 and TRBJ2-5; 14 nucleotides match TRBD2. The CDR3 runs to 16 residues. The V and J ends lost 5 bases and 3 bases, in that order; junction bases with no gene match: 5. Germline assignment: CDR1 SEHNR and CDR2 FQNEAQ (reference sequence). CDR3: CASSTGLAGVEETQYF. The CDR3 DNA reads as TGTGCCAGCAGCACGGGACTAGCGGGGGTTGAAGAGACCCAGTACTTC.

V usage is TRBV5-1 and J usage is TRBJ2-7; 7 nucleotides align to TRBD1. Germline V lookup: CDR1 SGHRS, CDR2 YFSETQ. J lost 0 bases, V lost 4 bases, and 7 bases had no gene match. The CDR3 loop spans 15 amino acids. CDR3 loop: CASSPGTDLSYEQYF. As DNA, the CDR3 is TGCGCCAGCAGCCCCGGGACAGACCTCTCCTACGAGCAGTACTTC.

This clonotype was counted once. The chain recombines TRBV2 with TRBJ1-6; the D is unclear. Germline loops: CDR1 SNHLY, CDR2 FYNNEI. V was clipped by 1 base and J by 6 bases, with 7 bases between them. This CDR3 has 14 residues. For the CDR3, the DNA is TGTGCCAGCAGTGAAGAGCAGATTAATTCACCCCTCCACTTT. Amino acid sequence: CASSEEQINSPLHF. Variable domain in full (rest from reference TRBV2 and TRBJ1-6): EPEVTQTPSHQVTQMGQEVILRCVPISNHLYFYWYRQILGQKVEFLVSFYNNEISEKSEIFDDQFSVERPDGSNFTLKIRSTKLEDSAMYFCASSEEQINSPLHFGNGTRLTVT.